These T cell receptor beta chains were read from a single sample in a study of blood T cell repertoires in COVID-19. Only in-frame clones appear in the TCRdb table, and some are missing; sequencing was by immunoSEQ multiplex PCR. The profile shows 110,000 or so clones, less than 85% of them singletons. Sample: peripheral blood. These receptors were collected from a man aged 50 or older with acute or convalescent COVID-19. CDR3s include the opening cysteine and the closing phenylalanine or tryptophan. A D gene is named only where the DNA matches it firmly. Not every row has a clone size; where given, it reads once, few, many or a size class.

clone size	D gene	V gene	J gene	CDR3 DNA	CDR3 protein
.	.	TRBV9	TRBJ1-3	TGTGCCAGTTCTAAGTACCGGAGCTCTGGAAACACCATATATTTT	CASSKYRSSGNTIYF
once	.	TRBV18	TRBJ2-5	TGTGCCAGCTCCGAGAACAGGGAACAAGAGACCCAGTACTTC	CASSENREQETQYF
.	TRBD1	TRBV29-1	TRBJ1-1	TGCAGCGTTTCAGAGGGACAGGGGAGATCTGAAGCTTTCTTT	CSVSEGQGRSEAFF
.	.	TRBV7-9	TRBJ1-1	TGTGCCAGTAAGCAGGTTTTGGACACTGAAGCTTTCTTT	CASKQVLDTEAFF
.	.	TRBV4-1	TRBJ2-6	TGCGCCAGCAGCCAGGGGCCAGGTGCTGGGGCCAACGTCCTGACTTTC	CASSQGPGAGANVLTF
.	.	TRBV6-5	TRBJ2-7	TGTGCCAGCAGTTCGACAGGTTCCTACGAGCAGTACTTC	CASSSTGSYEQYF
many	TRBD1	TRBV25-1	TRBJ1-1	TGTGCCAGCAGTGGAGACTTGACAGGGGGCATCACTGAAGCTTTCTTT	CASSGDLTGGITEAFF
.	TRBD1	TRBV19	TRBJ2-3	TGTGCCAGTACTCTGACAGGGGGCACAGATACGCAGTATTTT	CASTLTGGTDTQYF
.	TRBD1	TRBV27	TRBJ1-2	TGTGCCAGCAGTTTACAGGGGGCGTCAGGCTACACCTTC	CASSLQGASGYTF
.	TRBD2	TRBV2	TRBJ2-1	TGTGCCAGCAGTGCCTGGACTAGCGAAGGGAAATTCTTC	CASSAWTSEGKFF
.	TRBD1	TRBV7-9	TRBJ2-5	TGTGCCAGCAGCCCGGGACAGGGCGGATTCCAAGAGACCCAGTACTTC	CASSPGQGGFQETQYF
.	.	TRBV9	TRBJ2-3	TGTGCCAGCAGCGTAGAGGGAGGACTAGGGGGGGATACGCAGTATTTT	CASSVEGGLGGDTQYF
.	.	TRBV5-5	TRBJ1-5	TGTGCCAGCAGCAACTGGGGCAATAGCAATCAGCCCCAGCATTTT	CASSNWGNSNQPQHF
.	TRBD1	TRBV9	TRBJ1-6	TGTGCCAGCAGCGCCCGACAGGGAGCAAATTCACCCCTCCACTTT	CASSARQGANSPLHF
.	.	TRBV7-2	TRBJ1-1	TGTGCCAGCAGCTTATCGGTGAACACTGAAGCTTTCTTT	CASSLSVNTEAFF
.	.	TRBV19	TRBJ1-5	TGTGCCAGTAGTATGGGGGGTTGGCAGCCCCAGCATTTT	CASSMGGWQPQHF
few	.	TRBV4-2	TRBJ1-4	TGTGCCAGCAGCCATCTAGGTGAAAAACTGTTTTTT	CASSHLGEKLFF
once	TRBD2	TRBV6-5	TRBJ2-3	TGTGCCAGCAAACTAGCGGGGGGCCGCACAGATACGCAGTATTTT	CASKLAGGRTDTQYF
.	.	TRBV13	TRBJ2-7	TGTGCCAGCAGCGGGGGGGGCACCTCCTACGAGCAGTACTTC	CASSGGGTSYEQYF
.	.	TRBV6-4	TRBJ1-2	TGTGCCAGCCAGTCGGAGACGGGTGGCTACACCTTC	CASQSETGGYTF